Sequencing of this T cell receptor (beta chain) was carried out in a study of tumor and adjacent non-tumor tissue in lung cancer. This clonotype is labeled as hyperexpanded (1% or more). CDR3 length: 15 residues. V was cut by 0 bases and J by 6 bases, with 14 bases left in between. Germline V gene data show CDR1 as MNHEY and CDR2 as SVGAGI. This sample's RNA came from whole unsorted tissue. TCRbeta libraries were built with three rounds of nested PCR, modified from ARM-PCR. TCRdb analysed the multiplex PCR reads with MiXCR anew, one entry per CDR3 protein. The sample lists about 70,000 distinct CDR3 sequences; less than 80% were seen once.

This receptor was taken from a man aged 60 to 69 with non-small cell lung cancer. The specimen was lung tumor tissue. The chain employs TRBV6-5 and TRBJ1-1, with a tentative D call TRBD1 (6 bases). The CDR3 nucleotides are TGTGCCAGCAGTTACTCCCGCAGGGGTGGGGCTGAAGCTTTCTTT. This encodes CASSYSRRGGAEAFF.